This TCR beta chain was found in a study of shared clonotypes between healthy human individuals. V was trimmed by 3 bases and J by 6 bases, leaving 21 bases between them. CDR3 length: 16 residues. Per the germline V gene, CDR1 is MNHEY and CDR2 is SVGAGI. To note about this clone: Its target is not known.

Study-wide points: Sampling covered blood only; tissue repertoires likely differ.

As defined, naive CD8 cells were CD45RO-negative and positively selected for CCR7, with terminally differentiated effector memory CD45RA+ cells excluded. This table comes from immunoSEQ multiplex PCR, and its TCRdb copy is limited to in-frame clones, with some not included. The table has fewer than 800,000 clones, around 90% seen once. This TCR came from a man aged 25 to 40 in good health. The chain couples TRBV6-5 to TRBJ2-7; maybe TRBD2 (6 bases). Material: naive CD8+ T cells sorted from blood. The CDR3 DNA reads TGTGCCAGCAGTTATGGTCCGTTAGGGGAGGAGGGCGAGCAGTACTTC. It yields the protein CASSYGPLGEEGEQYF.